The clone carrying this T cell receptor beta chain came up a few times. Its antigen is unknown. Time point denoted: pre-sensitization, week 0. Treatment reported: therapeutic diphenylcyclopropenone sensitization with weekly scalp DPC. Total RNA came from unfractionated whole blood. This entry is derived from a study of human T cells and chemical hapten exposure. Study-level points and caveats: The count of PT1 expanded TCRs correlated positively with patch test score.

Per the study methods: A typical sample had approximately 93,000 TCRs, with about 23,224 to 750,000 overall. TCRdb fed the RACE reads into MiXCR, producing one record per CDR3 protein. These V and J calls are TCRdb output, not the study's own analysis. Of around 200,000 distinct CDR3 sequences detected, under 35% appear once; the ten largest clones hold less than 3.5%. Sequences were derived from whole blood, sampled in connection with sensitization to the hapten diphenylcyclopropenone (DPC). This TCR was sampled from a woman in her 30s with alopecia areata. Some clones in this sample may be carry-over from other donors' samples.

CDR3 bases: TGCAGTGCTAGAGATACTCATGAAGCTTTCTTT. Translation gives CSARDTHEAFF. The V gene is TRBV20-1, the J gene TRBJ1-1; D is ambiguous. The germline V and J ends were trimmed by 0 bases and 7 bases, with 6 bases remaining between them. This CDR3 comprises 11 residues. The germline CDR1 and CDR2 sequences are DFQATT and SNEGSKA (reference sequence).